Below, 30 T cell receptor beta chains from the same sample are listed, as sequenced in a study of T cells in Graves' hyperthyroidism and ophthalmopathy (dated by TCRdb to about 2019). The library was generated by multiplex PCR. The instrument was an Illumina HiSeq 2000. The TCR beta CDR3 regions were amplified from RNA transcripts. For the first round of RT-PCR on the TCR CDR3, the HTBI primer set was used together with the Qiagen OneStep RT-PCR kit. The public reads were run again by TCRdb, first through fastp at Q25 and then through MiXCR, and only productive beta chains were kept. CDR3 protein duplicates are merged, each entry listing the most common genes and DNA. The sample table contains hundreds of thousands of distinct CDR3 sequences; only one count was recorded for 11% to 15% of them. The top ten clonotypes cover about 14% of the sample. Sequences were obtained from blood. Receptors originate from a woman aged 40 to 50 with Graves' hyperthyroidism.

Only a few counts were recorded for this clonotype. This sequence joins TRBV2 and TRBJ2-5; D unresolved. CDR1 is SNHLY and CDR2 is FYNNEI in the germline V gene. The CDR3 has 16 residues. V dropped 0 bases and J dropped 1 base, with 12 bases sitting between them. CDR3 in DNA: TGTGCCAGCAGTGAAGCTACTAATCCCTTCCAAGAGACCCAGTACTTC. This gives the protein CASSEATNPFQETQYF.

The table lists this clonotype with many counts. Here the CDR3 reads CASSPSYRDANGYTF. In DNA, the CDR3 is TGTGCCAGCAGTCCAAGTTATAGAGACGCAAATGGCTACACCTTC. The chain carries TRBV27 and TRBJ1-2; D gene unclear. Germline V gene sequence: CDR1 MNHEY, CDR2 SMNVEV (reference sequence). There are 15 residues in the CDR3. The germline V and J ends were trimmed by 5 bases and 6 bases, with 19 bases remaining between them.

In this sample, this clonotype turned up many times. The V gene is TRBV13, the J gene TRBJ2-6; D is unclear. CDR3 length: 14 amino acids. Germline V gene data show CDR1 as PRHDT and CDR2 as FYEKMQ (reference sequence). Trimming stripped 5 bases from V and 2 bases from J, with 7 bases between. CDR3 residues: CASSTRAGANVLTF. The CDR3 region has the DNA TGTGCCAGCAGCACCCGGGCTGGGGCCAACGTCCTGACTTTC.

The chain combines TRBV20-1 with TRBJ1-1; D is unresolved. Trimming removed 2 bases from V and 4 bases from J, with 11 bases in between. This CDR3 spans 13 amino acids. CDR1 and CDR2 from the germline V gene are DFQATT and SNEGSKA (reference sequence). CDR3 DNA sequence: TGCAGTGCTAGACGCCAGACACTCACTGAAGCTTTCTTT. It yields the protein CSARRQTLTEAFF.

There are a few counts of this clonotype. The chain carries TRBV19 and TRBJ1-2; D possibly corresponds to TRBD1 (6 bases). With 3 bases removed from V and 5 bases from J, the gap between germline ends came to 10 bases. The germline V gene has CDR1 LNHDA and CDR2 SQIVND (reference sequence). The CDR3 has 13 amino acids. The CDR3 sequence: CASSIDGTYGYTF. The CDR3, as DNA: TGTGCCAGTAGTATCGATGGGACATATGGCTACACCTTC.

This clonotype was recorded at least ten times. The CDR3 reads CSAAGTTNTDTQYF. CDR3 sequence (DNA): TGCAGTGCGGCCGGGACTACAAACACAGATACGCAGTATTTT. This rearrangement joins TRBV20-1 to TRBJ2-3; 7 nucleotides align to TRBD2. Germline V gene lookup returns CDR1 DFQATT and CDR2 SNEGSKA (reference sequence). The CDR3 has 14 residues. Losses at the gene ends were 6 bases for V and 2 bases for J; bases not matched to a gene: 8.

In its sample, this clonotype was seen many times. V usage is TRBV28 and J usage is TRBJ1-1; 7 nucleotides agree with TRBD1. The CDR3 contains 15 residues. The germline gives CDR1 MDHEN, CDR2 SYDVKM. The junction had 8 bases not matched to a gene; V was cut back by 1 base and J by 6 bases. The CDR3 DNA reads as TGTGCCAGCAGTTTATCCTCTTTGACAGGGTCTGAAGCTTTCTTT. Residues: CASSLSSLTGSEAFF.

This clonotype was recorded at least ten times. This chain joins TRBV29-1 and TRBJ2-3; D not certain. The CDR3 totals 13 residues. The V gene lost 4 bases and the J gene lost 4 bases, with 12 bases spanning the gap. Germline V gene sequence: CDR1 SQVTM, CDR2 ANQGSEA. CDR3 amino acids: CSVVPTSADTQYF. DNA of the CDR3: TGCAGCGTTGTCCCAACGTCGGCAGATACGCAGTATTTT.

This clonotype came up many times. The chain combines TRBV7-2 with TRBJ2-1; 8 positions match TRBD2. This CDR3 has 17 amino acids. Germline CDR1 and CDR2: SGHTA and FQGNSA. The J segment lost 9 bases and the V segment lost 5 bases, leaving 18 bases of the junction unmatched. The chain's CDR3 is CASSRSPSGLKGGEQFF. CDR3 nucleotide sequence: TGTGCCAGCAGCCGGTCCCCTAGCGGGTTAAAGGGGGGTGAGCAGTTCTTC.

This clonotype has ten or more counts. The chain is built from TRBV6-1 and TRBJ2-1; the D is unclear. Trimming pared 6 bases from V and 0 bases from J, leaving 15 bases between. The germline gives CDR1 MNHNS, CDR2 SASEGT. The CDR3 sequence is 16 residues long. CDR3 amino acids: CASSGPDFSSYNEQFF. The DNA of the CDR3 is TGTGCCAGCAGCGGACCTGACTTTAGCTCCTACAATGAGCAGTTCTTC.

This chain uses TRBV6-1 with TRBJ1-1; D might be TRBD1 (6 bases). The V and J ends lost 10 bases and 1 base respectively, with 22 bases between them. The CDR3 has 16 residues. CDR1 MNHNS and CDR2 SASEGT come from the germline V gene. CDR3: CATSSRWGPGNTEAFF. The CDR3 coding sequence is TGTGCCACCAGCAGTCGTTGGGGGCCAGGGAACACTGAAGCTTTCTTT.

This clonotype was recorded a few times. The genes are TRBV14 and TRBJ2-1; D might be TRBD2 (5 bases). Trimming pared 1 base from V and 3 bases from J, leaving 16 bases between. CDR1 is SGHDN, CDR2 FVKESK, per germline. The CDR3 runs 17 residues. CDR3 nucleotides: TGTGCCAGCAGCCAAGGCGTCCTGGAGGTCCTCTACAATGAGCAGTTCTTC. Amino acids: CASSQGVLEVLYNEQFF.

V is TRBV4-1 and J is TRBJ2-3, with 8 bases matching TRBD1. The CDR3 contains 19 residues. The germline gives CDR1 MGHRA, CDR2 YSYEKL. The V gene end was trimmed by 3 bases and the J gene end by 0 bases; junction bases not matched to a gene: 14. Here the CDR3 reads CASSHGQGGFASSTDTQYF. The CDR3 bases are TGCGCCAGCAGCCACGGACAGGGCGGGTTCGCGTCTAGCACAGATACGCAGTATTTT.

This clonotype has ten or more counts. The rearrangement joins TRBV2 to TRBJ2-6; D unclear. The germline CDR1 and CDR2 sequences are SNHLY and FYNNEI. V lost 2 bases to trimming and J lost 0 bases, with 5 bases between them. CDR3 length equals 15 residues. The CDR3 loop is CASSELVSGANVLTF. The CDR3 nucleotides are TGTGCCAGCAGTGAACTAGTCTCTGGGGCCAACGTCCTGACTTTC.

This clonotype was seen ten or more times. The rearrangement joins TRBV5-1 to TRBJ2-1, with 11 nucleotides matching TRBD2. CDR1 is SGHRS, CDR2 YFSETQ, per germline. The CDR3 sequence is 17 residues long. J gave up 0 bases and V 4 bases, and 6 bases lay outside the gene matches. CDR3 residues: CASSPGLADISYNEQFF. In DNA, the CDR3 is TGCGCCAGCAGCCCGGGACTAGCGGATATCTCCTACAATGAGCAGTTCTTC.

This clonotype has ten or more counts. The rearrangement uses TRBV5-6 and TRBJ1-2; tentative D call: TRBD1 (5 bases). CDR3 length equals 14 residues. Per the germline V gene, CDR1 is SGHDT and CDR2 is YYEEEE. V lost 2 bases to trimming and J lost 5 bases, with 13 bases between them. CDR3 nucleotide sequence: TGTGCCAGCAGCTTTTGGCAGGGATGGTATGGCTACACCTTC. As protein: CASSFWQGWYGYTF.

Only a few counts were recorded for this clonotype. The chain joins TRBV5-6 to TRBJ2-2, with TRBD1 as a possible D gene (6 bases). Germline V gene lookup returns CDR1 SGHDT and CDR2 YYEEEE. The length of the CDR3 is 16 residues. Trimming cost V 0 bases and J 0 bases, with 9 bases left between them. The CDR3 loop is CASSLGRTANTGELFF. The CDR3 nucleotides are TGTGCCAGCAGCTTGGGTAGGACAGCGAACACCGGGGAGCTGTTTTTT. Full variable domain (remainder filled in from reference TRBV5-6 and TRBJ2-2): DAGVTQSPTHLIKTRGQQVTLRCSPKSGHDTVSWYQQALGQGPQFIFQYYEEEERQRGNFPDRFSGHQFPNYSSELNVNALLLGDSALYLCASSLGRTANTGELFFGEGSRLTVL.

This clonotype was seen more than once but under ten times. The CDR3, as DNA: TGTGCCAGCATTCCCCGGGACCTCTCCTACGAGCAGTACTTC. Translation: CASIPRDLSYEQYF. The rearrangement joins TRBV27 to TRBJ2-7, with D possibly called TRBD1 or TRBD2 (5 bases each). CDR3 size: 14 residues. Trimming removed 7 bases at V and 0 bases at J, with 13 bases between. The germline V gene has CDR1 MNHEY and CDR2 SMNVEV (reference sequence).

This clonotype has at least ten counts. V is TRBV6-2 or TRBV6-3 and J is TRBJ2-7, with D unresolved. The length of the CDR3 is 14 residues. The V end was cut by 7 bases, the J end by 6 bases, with 19 bases between. Germline CDR1 and CDR2: MNHEY and SVGEGT. The chain's CDR3 is CASMLPGRVSEQYF. The DNA of the CDR3 is TGTGCCAGCATGCTACCTGGAAGGGTCAGCGAGCAGTACTTC.

In this sample, this clonotype turned up a few times. The rearrangement links TRBV7-2 to TRBJ2-2, with a possible D match to TRBD1 (6 bases). Deletions cut 7 bases from V and 7 bases from J, with 22 bases between. The germline V gene encodes CDR1 SGHTA and CDR2 FQGNSA. The CDR3 has 16 amino acids. This chain's CDR3 is CASTPGQGSGNGELFF. As DNA, the CDR3 is TGTGCCAGCACCCCGGGGCAGGGGTCAGGGAACGGGGAGCTGTTTTTT.

Many counts were recorded for this clonotype. The chain has TRBV5-1 and TRBJ1-1; the D gene is possibly TRBD1 (6 bases). The V end lost 4 bases, the J end lost 3 bases, and 16 bases lay between the germline ends. This CDR3 is built from 15 residues. The germline gives CDR1 SGHRS, CDR2 YFSETQ. The CDR3 spells CASSPRTERDTEAFF. CDR3 DNA: TGCGCCAGCAGCCCCCGGACAGAGAGGGACACTGAAGCTTTCTTT.

The chain employs TRBV5-1 and TRBJ2-5; the match to TRBD1 covers 10 bases. The CDR3 covers 14 residues. CDR1 is SGHRS and CDR2 is YFSETQ in the germline V gene. V dropped 4 bases and J dropped 5; count of bases not matched to a gene: 5. The CDR3 sequence is CASSGGQGTETQYF. CDR3 nucleotides: TGCGCCAGCAGCGGGGGACAGGGGACGGAGACCCAGTACTTC. The variable domain in full, completed from reference TRBV5-1 and TRBJ2-5, reads KAGVTQTPRYLIKTRGQQVTLSCSPISGHRSVSWYQQTPGQGLQFLFEYFSETQRNKGNFPGRFSGRQFSNSRSEMNVSTLELGDSALYLCASSGGQGTETQYFGPGTRLLVL.

Many counts were recorded for this clonotype. The J gene is TRBJ1-5, the V gene TRBV20-1; 7 nucleotides line up with TRBD1. J lost 3 bases, V lost 2 bases, and 10 bases had no gene match. CDR1 is DFQATT and CDR2 is SNEGSKA in the germline V gene (reference sequence). This CDR3 region has 16 residues. CDR3 in amino acids: CSARNGRTGSNQPQHF. Here the CDR3 DNA reads TGCAGTGCTAGAAATGGCAGGACAGGTTCCAATCAGCCCCAGCATTTT.

This clonotype was seen at least ten times. The V and J genes are TRBV30 and TRBJ1-4; the D is unclear. Germline V gene data show CDR1 as GTSNPN and CDR2 as SVGIG (reference sequence). The CDR3 contains 15 residues. The V gene lost 2 bases and the J gene lost 8 bases, with 18 bases spanning the gap. CDR3 protein: CAWSKVGLSVEKLFF. Here the CDR3 DNA reads TGTGCCTGGAGTAAAGTCGGCCTTTCGGTGGAAAAACTGTTTTTT. Full variable domain (rest looked up from reference TRBV30 and TRBJ1-4): SQTIHQWPATLVQPVGSPLSLECTVEGTSNPNLYWYRQAAGRGLQLLFYSVGIGQISSEVPQNLSASRPQDRQFILSSKKLLLSDSGFYLCAWSKVGLSVEKLFFGSGTQLSVL.

At least ten counts were recorded for this clonotype. The V and J genes are TRBV11-3 and TRBJ2-1; D might be TRBD2 (5 bases). This CDR3 region has 16 residues. The V end was cut by 3 bases, the J end by 2 bases, with 14 bases between. Germline CDR1 SGHNT, CDR2 YENEEA. The CDR3 sequence: CASSFFRDSPYNEQFF. In DNA form, the CDR3 reads TGTGCCAGCAGCTTCTTTCGGGATTCCCCCTACAATGAGCAGTTCTTC.

This chain joins TRBV24-1 and TRBJ2-1; 8 bases are shared with TRBD2. The germline CDR1 and CDR2 sequences are KGHDR and SFDVKD. The junction had 12 bases not matched to a gene; V was cut back by 1 base and J by 11 bases. CDR3 length: 16 residues. CDR3 amino acids: CATSDFLAGGVWKQFF. The DNA for the CDR3 is TGTGCCACCAGTGATTTTTTGGCGGGAGGAGTGTGGAAGCAGTTCTTC.

The chain employs TRBV28 and TRBJ1-5; D might be TRBD1 (5 bases). Trimming removed 0 bases at V and 3 bases at J, with 15 bases between. CDR1 is MDHEN, CDR2 SYDVKM, per germline. The CDR3 totals 17 residues. The DNA of the CDR3 is TGTGCCAGCAGTTTATGGTACCTGGGACGGCCCAATCAGCCCCAGCATTTT. This codes for CASSLWYLGRPNQPQHF. The complete variable domain, with remaining parts taken from reference TRBV28 and TRBJ1-5, reads DVKVTQSSRYLVKRTGEKVFLECVQDMDHENMFWYRQDPGLGLRLIYFSYDVKMKEKGDIPEGYSVSREKKERFSLILESASTNQTSMYLCASSLWYLGRPNQPQHFGDGTRLSIL.

This clonotype was detected ten times or more. The chain joins TRBV20-1 to TRBJ1-1; D gene ambiguous. CDR1 and CDR2 (germline): DFQATT, SNEGSKA (reference sequence). With 3 bases removed from V and 2 bases from J, the gap between germline ends came to 7 bases. The CDR3 length is 12 residues. The CDR3 region has the DNA TGCAGTGCTAGGGGCGGAAACACTGAAGCTTTCTTT. It codes for CSARGGNTEAFF.

This clonotype was detected ten times or more. J is TRBJ2-7 and V is TRBV3-1; unclear D gene. CDR1 and CDR2 (germline): LGHDT, YNNKEL (reference sequence). V was pared by 1 base and J by 4 bases, with 5 bases between. This CDR3 spans 12 amino acids. The CDR3 coding sequence is TGTGCCAGCAGCCAAGTAAATTACGAGCAGTACTTC. Protein sequence: CASSQVNYEQYF.

This chain links TRBV29-1 with TRBJ2-1, with TRBD2 matching over 12 bases. Germline CDR1 reads SQVTM; CDR2 reads ANQGSEA. The junction had 15 bases not matched to a gene; V was cut back by 7 bases and J by 2 bases. CDR3 size: 18 residues. The CDR3, as DNA: TGCAGCGCTCTTGGACTAGCGGGATTTGCCTTGGCCTACAATGAGCAGTTCTTC. Encoded protein: CSALGLAGFALAYNEQFF.